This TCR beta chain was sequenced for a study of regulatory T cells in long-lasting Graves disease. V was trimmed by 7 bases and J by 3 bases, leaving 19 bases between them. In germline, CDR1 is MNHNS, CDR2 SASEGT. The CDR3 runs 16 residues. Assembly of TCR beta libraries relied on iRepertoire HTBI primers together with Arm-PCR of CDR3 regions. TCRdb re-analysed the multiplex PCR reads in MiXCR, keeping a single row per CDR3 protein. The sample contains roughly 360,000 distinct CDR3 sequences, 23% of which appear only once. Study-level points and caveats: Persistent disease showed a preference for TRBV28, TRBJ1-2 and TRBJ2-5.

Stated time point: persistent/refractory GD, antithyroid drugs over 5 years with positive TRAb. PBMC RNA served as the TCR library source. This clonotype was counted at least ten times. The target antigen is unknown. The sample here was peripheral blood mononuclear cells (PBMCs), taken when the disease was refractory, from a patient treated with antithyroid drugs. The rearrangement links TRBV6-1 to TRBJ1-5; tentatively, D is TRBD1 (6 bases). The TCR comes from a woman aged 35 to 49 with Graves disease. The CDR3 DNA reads TGTGCCAGCACCCCTGGCCCCAACAGGGACAATCAGCCCCAGCATTTT. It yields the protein CASTPGPNRDNQPQHF.